Listed here are 7 T cell receptor beta chains from one sample, sequenced in a study of shared clonotypes between healthy human individuals. The method was immunoSEQ multiplex PCR; TCRdb's version includes in-frame clones alone and lacks a portion of them. The repertoire consists of about 2.4 million clones, with under 95% occurring once and the leading ten covering roughly 0.36%. The source material was naive CD4+ T cells from PBMCs. The subset denotes: CD45RA+ positively selected. The source of these receptors is a man aged 18 to 30 in good health. Some clones in this sample may be carry-over from other donors' samples.

This clone was counted between two and nine times. The chain links TRBV30 to TRBJ1-2; D is undetermined. Germline CDR1 GTSNPN, CDR2 SVGIG (reference sequence). This CDR3 region has 10 residues. With 0 bases removed from V and 13 bases from J, the gap between germline ends came to 9 bases. CDR3 sequence: CAWSVTYLTF. Here the CDR3 DNA reads TGTGCCTGGAGTGTTACTTATCTCACCTTC.

This clone has more than one count but fewer than ten. V and J are TRBV28 and TRBJ1-5; the D gene is possibly TRBD1 (6 bases). The CDR3 sequence is 12 residues long. The V and J ends lost 6 bases and 12 bases respectively, with 15 bases between them. Germline-derived CDR1 and CDR2 are MDHEN and SYDVKM. In DNA, the CDR3 is TGTGCCAGCAGCCTCCCCGGGGGGCGCCAGCATTTT. The encoded protein is CASSLPGGRQHF.

This chain connects TRBV28 to TRBJ1-6; 7 bases match TRBD1. The CDR3 sequence is 12 residues long. Germline CDR1 is MDHEN and CDR2 is SYDVKM. V shed 5 bases and J 13 bases; nucleotides not matched to a gene: 5. CDR3: CASSVQGPPLHF. In DNA form, the CDR3 reads TGTGCCAGCAGTGTACAGGGGCCTCCCCTCCACTTT. The full variable domain, in which reference TRBV28 and TRBJ1-6 provide the parts outside the CDR3, is DVKVTQSSRYLVKRTGEKVFLECVQDMDHENMFWYRQDPGLGLRLIYFSYDVKMKEKGDIPEGYSVSREKKERFSLILESASTNQTSMYLCASSVQGPPLHFGNGTRLTVT.

J is TRBJ1-1 and V is TRBV9, with D possibly TRBD1 on 6 matching bases. The germline CDR1 and CDR2 sequences are SGDLS and YYNGEE. The V end lost 4 bases, the J end lost 8 bases, and 24 bases lay between the germline ends. The CDR3 runs to 16 residues. The CDR3 region has the DNA TGTGCCAGCAGCCCCCGGACAGTCAGTGGGCTTTCCGAAGCTTTCTTT. Its protein is CASSPRTVSGLSEAFF. The entire variable domain, with the rest obtained from reference TRBV9 and TRBJ1-1, is as follows: DSGVTQTPKHLITATGQRVTLRCSPRSGDLSVYWYQQSLDQGLQFLIQYYNGEERAKGNILERFSAQQFPDLHSELNLSSLELGDSALYFCASSPRTVSGLSEAFFGQGTRLTVV.

The V and J genes are TRBV30 and TRBJ2-7; D might be TRBD2 (6 bases). Germline V gene data show CDR1 as GTSNPN and CDR2 as SVGIG (reference sequence). This CDR3 has 13 residues. The V end was cut by 3 bases, the J end by 6 bases, with 15 bases between. In nucleotides, the CDR3 is TGTGCCTGGAGCGGGGGACCCGGATCCGAGCAGTACTTC. It translates to CAWSGGPGSEQYF. The variable domain in full, completed from reference TRBV30 and TRBJ2-7, reads SQTIHQWPATLVQPVGSPLSLECTVEGTSNPNLYWYRQAAGRGLQLLFYSVGIGQISSEVPQNLSASRPQDRQFILSSKKLLLSDSGFYLCAWSGGPGSEQYFGPGTRLTVT.

The V call is TRBV5-4, the J call TRBJ2-5; 7 bases match TRBD2. This CDR3 region has 15 residues. V trimming: 2 bases; J trimming: 5 bases; junction bases outside the gene matches: 9. Germline values: CDR1 SGHNT, CDR2 YYREEE (reference sequence). The CDR3 DNA reads as TGTGCCAGCAGCTTCCCCCTAGCGGATGGGGAGACCCAGTACTTC. It yields the protein CASSFPLADGETQYF.

The chain recombines TRBV29-1 with TRBJ2-7; 8 bases are a match to TRBD2. V gave up 3 bases and J gave up 6 bases; unmatched junction bases: 13. The CDR3 extends over 15 amino acids. CDR1 and CDR2 from the germline V gene are SQVTM and ANQGSEA. The CDR3 DNA reads as TGCAGCGTTGATGGGTGGGTAGCGGGACGTGGCGAGCAGTACTTC. It specifies CSVDGWVAGRGEQYF.